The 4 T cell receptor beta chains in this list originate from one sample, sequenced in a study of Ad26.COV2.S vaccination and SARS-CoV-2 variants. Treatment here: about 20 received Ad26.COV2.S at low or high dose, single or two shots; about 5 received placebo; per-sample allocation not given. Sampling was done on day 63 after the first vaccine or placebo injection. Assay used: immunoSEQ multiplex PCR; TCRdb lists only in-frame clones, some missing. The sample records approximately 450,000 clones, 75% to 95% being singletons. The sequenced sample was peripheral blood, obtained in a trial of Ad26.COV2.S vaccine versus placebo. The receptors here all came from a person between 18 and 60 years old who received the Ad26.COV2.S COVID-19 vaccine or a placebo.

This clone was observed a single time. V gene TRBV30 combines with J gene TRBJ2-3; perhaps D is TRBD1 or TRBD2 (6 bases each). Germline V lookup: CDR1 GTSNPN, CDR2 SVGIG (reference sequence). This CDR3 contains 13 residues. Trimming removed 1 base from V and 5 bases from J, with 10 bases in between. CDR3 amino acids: CAWSGLGGDTQYF. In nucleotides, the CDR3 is TGTGCCTGGAGTGGACTAGGGGGAGATACGCAGTATTTT.

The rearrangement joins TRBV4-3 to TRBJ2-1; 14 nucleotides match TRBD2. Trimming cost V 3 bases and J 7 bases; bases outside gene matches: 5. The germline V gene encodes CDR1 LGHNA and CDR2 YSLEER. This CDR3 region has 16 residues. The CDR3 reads CASSQTSGRAINEQFF. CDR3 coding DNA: TGCGCCAGCAGCCAGACTAGCGGGAGGGCCATAAATGAGCAGTTCTTC.

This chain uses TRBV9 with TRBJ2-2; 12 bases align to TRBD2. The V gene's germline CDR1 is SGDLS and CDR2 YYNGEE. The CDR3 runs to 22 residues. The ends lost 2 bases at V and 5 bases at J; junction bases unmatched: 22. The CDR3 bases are TGTGCCAGCAGCGTCGGGACAGCTAGGCCCCGGACTAGCGGGAATTCAACCGGGGAGCTGTTTTTT. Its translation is CASSVGTARPRTSGNSTGELFF. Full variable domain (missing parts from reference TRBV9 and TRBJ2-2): DSGVTQTPKHLITATGQRVTLRCSPRSGDLSVYWYQQSLDQGLQFLIQYYNGEERAKGNILERFSAQQFPDLHSELNLSSLELGDSALYFCASSVGTARPRTSGNSTGELFFGEGSRLTVL.

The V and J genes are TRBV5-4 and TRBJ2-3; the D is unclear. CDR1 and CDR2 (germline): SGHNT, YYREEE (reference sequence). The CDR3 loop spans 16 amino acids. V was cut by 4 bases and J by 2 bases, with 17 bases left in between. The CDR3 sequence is CASSGPMSRVTDTQYF. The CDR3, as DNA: TGTGCCAGCAGCGGCCCCATGAGTAGGGTCACAGATACGCAGTATTTT.